This TCR beta chain was documented in a study of blood T cells in healthy people across ages. Germline lookup yields CDR1 SNHLY and CDR2 FYNNEI. The CDR3 sequence is 15 residues long. Turning to this clonotype: One end of the junction varies from germline; a read error may be responsible.

PCR was performed a second time for roughly 6 to 12 cycles using a sample-barcoded 5' primer and a J-beta primer mix. The authors tagged each cDNA molecule using a template-switch adaptor with 12 random nucleotides. Sequencing recovered at least 3 million CDR3-containing paired-end reads from each sample. TCRdb reanalysed the 5' RACE reads using MiXCR and keeps one entry per CDR3 protein. The table records more than 1 million distinct CDR3 sequences, under 45% of them present only once. The sequencing sample was made of blood. The origin of this receptor is a woman between 55 and 75 years old in good health. The chain links TRBV2 to TRBJ2-7, with a weak D call TRBD2 (5 bases). The CDR3 loop is CVSSGLANFLHEQYF. CDR3 DNA sequence: TGTGTCAGCAGTGGACTGGCGAATTTTCTCCACGAGCAGTACTTC.